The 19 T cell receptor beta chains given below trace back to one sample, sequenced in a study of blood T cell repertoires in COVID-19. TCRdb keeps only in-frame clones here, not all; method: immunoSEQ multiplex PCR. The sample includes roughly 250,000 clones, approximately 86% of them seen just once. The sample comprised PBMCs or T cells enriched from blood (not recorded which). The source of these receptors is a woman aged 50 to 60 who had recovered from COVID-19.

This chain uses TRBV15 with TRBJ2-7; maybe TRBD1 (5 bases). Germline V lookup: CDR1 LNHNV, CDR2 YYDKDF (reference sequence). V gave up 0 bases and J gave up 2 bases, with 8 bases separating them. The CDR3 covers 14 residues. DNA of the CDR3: TGTGCCACCAGCAGAGACAGGGTGACCTACGAGCAGTACTTC. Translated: CATSRDRVTYEQYF.

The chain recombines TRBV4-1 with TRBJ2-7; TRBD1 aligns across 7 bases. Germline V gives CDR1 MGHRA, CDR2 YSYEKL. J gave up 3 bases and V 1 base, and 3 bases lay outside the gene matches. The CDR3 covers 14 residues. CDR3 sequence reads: CASSQGTGVYEQYF. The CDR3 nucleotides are TGCGCCAGCAGCCAAGGAACAGGGGTCTACGAGCAGTACTTC.

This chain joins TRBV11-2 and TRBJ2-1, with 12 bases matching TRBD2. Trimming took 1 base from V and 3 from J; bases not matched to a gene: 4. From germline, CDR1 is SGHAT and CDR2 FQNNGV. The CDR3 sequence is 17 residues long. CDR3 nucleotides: TGTGCCAGCAGCTTAGTGGGGACTAGCGGGTACTACAATGAGCAGTTCTTC. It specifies CASSLVGTSGYYNEQFF.

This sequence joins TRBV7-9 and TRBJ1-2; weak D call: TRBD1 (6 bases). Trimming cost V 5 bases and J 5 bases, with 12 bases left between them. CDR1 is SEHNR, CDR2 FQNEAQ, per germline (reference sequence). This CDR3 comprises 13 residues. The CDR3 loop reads CASSEGGWYGYTF. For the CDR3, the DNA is TGTGCCAGCAGCGAAGGGGGATGGTATGGCTACACCTTC.

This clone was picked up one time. The CDR3 DNA reads TGTGCCACCAGTGATTTGCGGACTAGCGGGAGAATAGAGCAGTTCTTC. This sequence encodes CATSDLRTSGRIEQFF. The V call is TRBV24-1, the J call TRBJ2-1; 13 bases match TRBD2. This CDR3 is 16 amino acids long. Trimming at V came to 0 bases and at J to 10 bases, leaving 5 bases not matched to a gene. Germline V gives CDR1 KGHDR, CDR2 SFDVKD.

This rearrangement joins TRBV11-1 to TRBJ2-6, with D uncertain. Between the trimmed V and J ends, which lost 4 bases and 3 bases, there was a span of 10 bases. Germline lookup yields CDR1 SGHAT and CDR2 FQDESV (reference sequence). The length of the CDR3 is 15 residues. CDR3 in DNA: TGTGCCAGCAGCTCCCTAAACGGTGGGGCCAACGTCCTGACTTTC. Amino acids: CASSSLNGGANVLTF.

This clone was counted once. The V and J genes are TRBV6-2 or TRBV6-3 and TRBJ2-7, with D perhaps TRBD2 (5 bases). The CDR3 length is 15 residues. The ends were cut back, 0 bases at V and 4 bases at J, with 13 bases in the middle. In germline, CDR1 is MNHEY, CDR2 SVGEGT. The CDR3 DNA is TGTGCCAGCAGTTACTCGTCCGAGGGAACGTACGAGCAGTACTTC. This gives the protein CASSYSSEGTYEQYF.

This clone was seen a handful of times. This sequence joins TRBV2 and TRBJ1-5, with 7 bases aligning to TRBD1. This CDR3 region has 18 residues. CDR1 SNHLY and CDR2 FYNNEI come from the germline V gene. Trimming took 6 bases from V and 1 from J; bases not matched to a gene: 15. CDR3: CASRSPIETGNSNQPQHF. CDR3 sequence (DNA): TGTGCCAGCAGGTCACCAATTGAGACAGGGAACAGCAATCAGCCCCAGCATTTT.

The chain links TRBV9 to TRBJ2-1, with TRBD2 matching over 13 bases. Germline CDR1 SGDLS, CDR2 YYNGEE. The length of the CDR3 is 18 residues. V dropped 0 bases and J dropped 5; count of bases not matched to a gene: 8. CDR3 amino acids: CASSVDPRGLAGNNEQFF. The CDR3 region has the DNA TGTGCCAGCAGCGTAGACCCTAGGGGACTAGCGGGAAACAATGAGCAGTTCTTC. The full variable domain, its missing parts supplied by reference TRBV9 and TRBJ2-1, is DSGVTQTPKHLITATGQRVTLRCSPRSGDLSVYWYQQSLDQGLQFLIQYYNGEERAKGNILERFSAQQFPDLHSELNLSSLELGDSALYFCASSVDPRGLAGNNEQFFGPGTRLTVL.

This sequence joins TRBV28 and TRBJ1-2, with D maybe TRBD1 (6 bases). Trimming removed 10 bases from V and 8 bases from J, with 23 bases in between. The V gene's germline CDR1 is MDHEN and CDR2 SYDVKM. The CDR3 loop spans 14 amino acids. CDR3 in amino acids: CATTIGGEVRGYTF. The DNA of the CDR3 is TGTGCCACTACCATAGGGGGGGAAGTGAGGGGCTACACCTTC.

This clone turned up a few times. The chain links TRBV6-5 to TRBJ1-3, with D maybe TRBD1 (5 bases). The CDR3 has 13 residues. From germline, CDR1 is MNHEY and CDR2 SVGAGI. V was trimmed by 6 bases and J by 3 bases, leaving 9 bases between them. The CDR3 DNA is TGTGCCAGCAGACCCGGGGGTGGAAACACCATATATTTT. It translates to CASRPGGGNTIYF.

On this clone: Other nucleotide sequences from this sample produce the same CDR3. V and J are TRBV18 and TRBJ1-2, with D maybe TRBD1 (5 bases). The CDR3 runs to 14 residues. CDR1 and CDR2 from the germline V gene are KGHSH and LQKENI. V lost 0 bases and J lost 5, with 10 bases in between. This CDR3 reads CASSPPGTAYGYTF. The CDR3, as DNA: TGTGCCAGCTCACCACCGGGGACTGCTTATGGCTACACCTTC.

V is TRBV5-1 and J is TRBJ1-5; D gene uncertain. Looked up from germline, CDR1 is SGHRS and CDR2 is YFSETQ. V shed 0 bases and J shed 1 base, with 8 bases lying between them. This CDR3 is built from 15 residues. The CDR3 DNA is TGCGCCAGCAGCTTGGGGTCGGGGAGCAATCAGCCCCAGCATTTT. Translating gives CASSLGSGSNQPQHF.

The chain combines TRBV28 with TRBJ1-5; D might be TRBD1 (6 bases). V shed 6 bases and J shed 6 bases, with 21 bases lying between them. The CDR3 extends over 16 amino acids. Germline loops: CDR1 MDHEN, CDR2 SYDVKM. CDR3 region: CASSSIGPLGGQPQHF. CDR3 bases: TGTGCCAGCAGCTCCATCGGACCCTTAGGGGGTCAGCCCCAGCATTTT.

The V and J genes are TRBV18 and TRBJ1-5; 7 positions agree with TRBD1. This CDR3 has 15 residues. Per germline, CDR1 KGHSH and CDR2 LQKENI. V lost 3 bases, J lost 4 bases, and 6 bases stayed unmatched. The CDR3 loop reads CASSPSGQPNQPQHF. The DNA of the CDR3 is TGTGCCAGCTCACCCTCGGGACAGCCTAATCAGCCCCAGCATTTT. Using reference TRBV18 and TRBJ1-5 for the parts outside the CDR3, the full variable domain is NAGVMQNPRHLVRRRGQEARLRCSPMKGHSHVYWYRQLPEEGLKFMVYLQKENIIDESGMPKERFSAEFPKEGPSILRIQQVVRGDSAAYFCASSPSGQPNQPQHFGDGTRLSIL.

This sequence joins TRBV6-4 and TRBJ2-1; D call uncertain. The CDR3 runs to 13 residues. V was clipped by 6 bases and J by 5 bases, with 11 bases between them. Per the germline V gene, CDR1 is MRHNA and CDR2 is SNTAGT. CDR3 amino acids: CASSRTVDNEQFF. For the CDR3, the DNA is TGTGCCAGCAGCCGCACGGTGGACAATGAGCAGTTCTTC.

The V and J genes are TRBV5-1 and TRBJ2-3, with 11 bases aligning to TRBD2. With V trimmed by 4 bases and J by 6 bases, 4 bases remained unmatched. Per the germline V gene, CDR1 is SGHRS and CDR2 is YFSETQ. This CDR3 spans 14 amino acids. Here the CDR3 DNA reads TGCGCCAGCAGCAGGACTAGCGGGCTTGATACGCAGTATTTT. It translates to CASSRTSGLDTQYF.

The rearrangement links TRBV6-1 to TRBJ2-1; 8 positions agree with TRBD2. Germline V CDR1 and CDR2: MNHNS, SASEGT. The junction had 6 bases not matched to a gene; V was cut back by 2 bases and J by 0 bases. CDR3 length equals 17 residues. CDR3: CASSEKTSGSSYNEQFF. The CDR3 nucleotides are TGTGCCAGCAGTGAAAAGACCAGCGGGAGCTCCTACAATGAGCAGTTCTTC.

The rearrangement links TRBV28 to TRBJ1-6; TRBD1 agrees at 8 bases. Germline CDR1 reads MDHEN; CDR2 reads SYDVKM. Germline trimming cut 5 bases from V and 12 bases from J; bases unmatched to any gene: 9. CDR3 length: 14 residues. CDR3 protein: CASSNGQGKGPLHF. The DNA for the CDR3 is TGTGCCAGCAGTAACGGACAGGGAAAGGGACCCCTCCACTTT.